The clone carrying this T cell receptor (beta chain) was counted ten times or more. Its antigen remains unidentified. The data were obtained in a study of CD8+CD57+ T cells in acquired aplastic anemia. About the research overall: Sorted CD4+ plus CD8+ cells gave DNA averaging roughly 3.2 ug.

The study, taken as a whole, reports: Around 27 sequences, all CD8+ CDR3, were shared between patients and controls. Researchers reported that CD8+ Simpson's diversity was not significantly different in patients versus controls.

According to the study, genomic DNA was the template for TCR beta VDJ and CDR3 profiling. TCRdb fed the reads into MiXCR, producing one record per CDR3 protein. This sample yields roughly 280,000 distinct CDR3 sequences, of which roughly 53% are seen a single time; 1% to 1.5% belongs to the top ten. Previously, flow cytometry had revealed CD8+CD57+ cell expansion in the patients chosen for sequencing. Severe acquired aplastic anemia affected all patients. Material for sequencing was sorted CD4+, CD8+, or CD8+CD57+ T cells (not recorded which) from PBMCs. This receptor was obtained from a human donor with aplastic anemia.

CDR3 region: CAWSVGLLNEQFF. In DNA form, the CDR3 reads TGTGCCTGGAGTGTGGGACTATTAAATGAGCAGTTCTTC. This rearrangement joins TRBV30 to TRBJ2-1; 7 bases fit TRBD2. CDR1 and CDR2 from the germline V gene are GTSNPN and SVGIG (reference sequence). V was clipped by 0 bases and J by 7 bases; unmatched bases: 3. There are 13 residues in the CDR3.